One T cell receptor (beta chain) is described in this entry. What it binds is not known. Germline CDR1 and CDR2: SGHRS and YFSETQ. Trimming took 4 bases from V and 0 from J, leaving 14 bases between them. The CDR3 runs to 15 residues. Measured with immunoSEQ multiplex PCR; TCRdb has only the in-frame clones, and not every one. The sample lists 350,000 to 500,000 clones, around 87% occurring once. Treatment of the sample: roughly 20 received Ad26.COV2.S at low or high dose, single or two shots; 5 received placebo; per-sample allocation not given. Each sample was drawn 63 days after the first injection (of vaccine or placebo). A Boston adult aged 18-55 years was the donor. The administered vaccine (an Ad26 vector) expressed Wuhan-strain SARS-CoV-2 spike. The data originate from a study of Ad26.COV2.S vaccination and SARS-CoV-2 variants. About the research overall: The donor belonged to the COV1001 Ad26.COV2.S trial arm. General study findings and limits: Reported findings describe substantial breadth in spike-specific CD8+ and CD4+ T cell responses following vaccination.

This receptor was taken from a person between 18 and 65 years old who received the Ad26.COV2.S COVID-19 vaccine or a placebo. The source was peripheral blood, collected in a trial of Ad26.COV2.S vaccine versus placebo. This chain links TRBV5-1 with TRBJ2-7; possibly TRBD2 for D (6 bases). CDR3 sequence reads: CASSAAGLSSYEQYF. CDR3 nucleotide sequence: TGCGCCAGCAGCGCGGCGGGGCTCAGCTCCTACGAGCAGTACTTC.